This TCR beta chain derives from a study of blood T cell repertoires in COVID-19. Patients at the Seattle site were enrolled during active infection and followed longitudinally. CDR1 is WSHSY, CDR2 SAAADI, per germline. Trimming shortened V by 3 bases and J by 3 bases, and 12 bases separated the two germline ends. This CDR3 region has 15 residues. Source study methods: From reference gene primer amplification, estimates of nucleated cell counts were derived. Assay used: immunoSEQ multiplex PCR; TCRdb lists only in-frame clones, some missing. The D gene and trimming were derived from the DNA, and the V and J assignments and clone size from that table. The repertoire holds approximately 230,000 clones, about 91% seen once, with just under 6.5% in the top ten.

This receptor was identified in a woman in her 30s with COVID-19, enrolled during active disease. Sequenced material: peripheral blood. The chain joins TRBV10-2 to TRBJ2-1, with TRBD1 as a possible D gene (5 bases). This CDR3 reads CASSDSKTVYNEQFF. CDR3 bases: TGCGCCAGCAGTGACTCAAAGACAGTCTACAATGAGCAGTTCTTC.